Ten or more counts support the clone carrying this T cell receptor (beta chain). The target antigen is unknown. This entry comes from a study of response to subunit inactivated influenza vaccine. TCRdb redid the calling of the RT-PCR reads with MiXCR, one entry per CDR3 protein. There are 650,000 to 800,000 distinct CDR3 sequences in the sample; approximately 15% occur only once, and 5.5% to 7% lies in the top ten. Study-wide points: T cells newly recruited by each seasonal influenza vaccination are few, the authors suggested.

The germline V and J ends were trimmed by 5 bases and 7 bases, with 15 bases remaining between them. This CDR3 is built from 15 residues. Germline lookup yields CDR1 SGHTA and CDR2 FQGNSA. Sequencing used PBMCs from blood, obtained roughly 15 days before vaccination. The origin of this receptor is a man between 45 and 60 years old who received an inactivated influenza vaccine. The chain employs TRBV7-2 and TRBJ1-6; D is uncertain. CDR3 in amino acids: CASSRSWGGNSPLHF. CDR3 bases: TGTGCCAGCAGCCGCAGCTGGGGAGGGAATTCACCCCTCCACTTT.